This TCR beta chain was recorded in a study of blood T cell repertoires in COVID-19. Across the whole study: The samples span acute and convalescent COVID-19 from the United States, Italy and Spain. PBMCs, B-cell-depleted T cells, or T cells provided the cDNA or gDNA that made up the material.

Regarding this clone: Other DNA sequences in this specimen translate into the identical CDR3.

The authors' processing: Researchers report that nucleated cell counts were estimated from reference gene primer amplification. Data came from immunoSEQ multiplex PCR; TCRdb stores just in-frame clones and leaves some out. V, J and clone size reflect that table, while D and trimming were determined from the DNA. The table has a few hundred thousand clones, about 90% seen once. In Seattle, patients joined the study during active infection and were tracked longitudinally. CDR1 is MNHEY and CDR2 is SVGEGT in the germline V gene. CDR3 length: 13 amino acids. Trimming removed 0 bases at V and 6 bases at J, with 8 bases between.

This chain joins TRBV6-2 or TRBV6-3 and TRBJ1-2; D remains unclear. The sequence derives from a woman in her twenties or thirties with COVID-19, enrolled during active disease. Source material: peripheral blood. CDR3: CASSYSRVDGYTF. In DNA, the CDR3 is TGTGCCAGCAGTTACTCGCGGGTGGATGGCTACACCTTC.